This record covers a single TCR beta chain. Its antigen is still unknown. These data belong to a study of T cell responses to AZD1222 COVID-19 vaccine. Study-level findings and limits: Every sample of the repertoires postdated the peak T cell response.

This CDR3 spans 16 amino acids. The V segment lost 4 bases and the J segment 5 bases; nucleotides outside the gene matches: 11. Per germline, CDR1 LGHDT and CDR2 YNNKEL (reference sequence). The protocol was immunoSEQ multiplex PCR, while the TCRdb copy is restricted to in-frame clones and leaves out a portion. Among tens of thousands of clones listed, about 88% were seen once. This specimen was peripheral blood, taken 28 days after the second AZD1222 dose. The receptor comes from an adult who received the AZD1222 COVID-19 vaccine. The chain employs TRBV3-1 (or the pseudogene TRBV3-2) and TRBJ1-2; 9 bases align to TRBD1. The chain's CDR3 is CASSPYYRGQGYGYTF. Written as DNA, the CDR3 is TGTGCCAGCAGCCCTTACTACAGGGGGCAGGGGTATGGCTACACCTTC.